This T cell receptor beta chain was captured by sequencing in a study of cytomegalovirus exposure and HLA in healthy donors. Remarks on this clone: The sample contains more than one DNA sequence encoding this CDR3.

The CDR3 length is 14 residues. Germline V gene lookup returns CDR1 SGHTA and CDR2 FQGTGA. The V gene end was trimmed by 3 bases and the J gene end by 4 bases; junction bases not matched to a gene: 1. With 60 Vbeta and 13 Jbeta primers, the PCR was carried out. TCRdb keeps only in-frame clones here, not all; method: immunoSEQ multiplex PCR. This sample has 110,000 to 150,000 clones, with 60% to 80% found just once. The sequence came from a male donor in good health and CMV-seronegative. The chain carries TRBV7-3 and TRBJ2-3, with 10 positions matching TRBD1. The sequenced sample was PBMCs. The DNA for the CDR3 is TGTGCCAGCAGCTTGACAGGGGGCCCAGATACGCAGTATTTT. Translated, it gives CASSLTGGPDTQYF. Drawing the rest from reference TRBV7-3 and TRBJ2-3, the complete variable domain is GAGVSQTPSNKVTEKGKYVELRCDPISGHTALYWYRQSLGQGPEFLIYFQGTGAADDSGLPNDRFFAVRPEGSVSTLKIQRTERGDSAVYLCASSLTGGPDTQYFGPGTRLTVL.